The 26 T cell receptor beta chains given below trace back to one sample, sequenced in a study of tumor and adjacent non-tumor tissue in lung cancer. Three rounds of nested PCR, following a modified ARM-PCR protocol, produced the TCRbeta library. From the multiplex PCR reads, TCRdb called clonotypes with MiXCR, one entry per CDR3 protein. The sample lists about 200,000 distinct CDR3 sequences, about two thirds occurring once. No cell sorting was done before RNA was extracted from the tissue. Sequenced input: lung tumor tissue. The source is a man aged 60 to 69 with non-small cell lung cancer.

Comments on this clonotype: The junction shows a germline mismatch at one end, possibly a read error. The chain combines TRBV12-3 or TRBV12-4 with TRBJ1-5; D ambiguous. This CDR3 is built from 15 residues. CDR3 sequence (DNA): TGTACCAGCAGTTTAGGAGGAGGTGGCAATCAGCCCCAGCATTTT. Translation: CTSSLGGGGNQPQHF.

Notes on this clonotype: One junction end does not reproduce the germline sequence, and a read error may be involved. Written as DNA, the CDR3 is TGCAGTGTTAGAGGTAGGGGTAAGGGTGTAAACACTGAAGCTTTCTTT. This codes for CSVRGRGKGVNTEAFF. This sequence joins TRBV20-1 and TRBJ1-1, with a tentative D call TRBD1 (5 bases). The CDR3 contains 16 residues. Germline CDR1 reads DFQATT; CDR2 reads SNEGSKA (reference sequence).

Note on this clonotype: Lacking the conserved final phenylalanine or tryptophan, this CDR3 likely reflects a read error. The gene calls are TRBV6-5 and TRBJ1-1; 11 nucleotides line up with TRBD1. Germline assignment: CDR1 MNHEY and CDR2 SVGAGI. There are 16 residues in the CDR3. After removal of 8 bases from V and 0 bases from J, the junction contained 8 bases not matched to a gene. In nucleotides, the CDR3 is TGTGCCAGCGGCACCCGGACAGGGGGCATGAACACTGAAGCTTTCTCT. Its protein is CASGTRTGGMNTEAFS.

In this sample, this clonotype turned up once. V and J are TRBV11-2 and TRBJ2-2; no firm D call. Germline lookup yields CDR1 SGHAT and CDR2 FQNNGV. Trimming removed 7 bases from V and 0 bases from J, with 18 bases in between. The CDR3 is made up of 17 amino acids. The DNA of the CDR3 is TGTGCCAGCAACTGGCCGGTACGGTGGGCGAACACCGGGGAGCTGTTTTTT. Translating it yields CASNWPVRWANTGELFF.

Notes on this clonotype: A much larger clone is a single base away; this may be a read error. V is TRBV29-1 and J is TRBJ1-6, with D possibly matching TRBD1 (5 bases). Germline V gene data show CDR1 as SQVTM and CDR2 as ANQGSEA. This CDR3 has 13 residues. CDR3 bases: TGCAGCGTCGGGACGGATTATAAATCACCCCTCCACTTT. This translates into CSVGTDYKSPLHF.

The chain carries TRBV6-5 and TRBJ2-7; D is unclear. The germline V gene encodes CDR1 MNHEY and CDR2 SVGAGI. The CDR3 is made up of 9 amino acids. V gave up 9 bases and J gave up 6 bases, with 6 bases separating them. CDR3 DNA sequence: TGTGCCAGTTACTTCGAGCAGTACTTC. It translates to CASYFEQYF.

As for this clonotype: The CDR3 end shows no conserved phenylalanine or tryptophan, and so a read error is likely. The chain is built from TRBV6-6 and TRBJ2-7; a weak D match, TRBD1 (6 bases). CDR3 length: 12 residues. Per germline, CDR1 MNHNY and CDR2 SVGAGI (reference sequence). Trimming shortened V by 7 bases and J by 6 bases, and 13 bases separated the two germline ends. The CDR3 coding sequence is TGTGCCAGCACCGAACAGGGCGCCGAGCAGTACTCC. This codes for CASTEQGAEQYS.

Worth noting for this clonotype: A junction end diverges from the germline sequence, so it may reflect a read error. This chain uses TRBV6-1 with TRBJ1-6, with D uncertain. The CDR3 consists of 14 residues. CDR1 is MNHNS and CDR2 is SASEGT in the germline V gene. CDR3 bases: TGTGCCAGCAGTTCCATGGCCTCGAATTCACCCCTTCACTTT. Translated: CASSSMASNSPLHF.

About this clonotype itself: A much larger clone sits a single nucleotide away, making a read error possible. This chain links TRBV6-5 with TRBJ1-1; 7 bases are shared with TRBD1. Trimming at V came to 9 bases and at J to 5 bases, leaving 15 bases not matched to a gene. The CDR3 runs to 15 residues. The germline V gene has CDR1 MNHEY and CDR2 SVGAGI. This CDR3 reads CARQTGHHEPTEAFF. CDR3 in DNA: TGTGCCAGGCAGACAGGGCATCATGAACCGACTGAAGCTTTCTTT.

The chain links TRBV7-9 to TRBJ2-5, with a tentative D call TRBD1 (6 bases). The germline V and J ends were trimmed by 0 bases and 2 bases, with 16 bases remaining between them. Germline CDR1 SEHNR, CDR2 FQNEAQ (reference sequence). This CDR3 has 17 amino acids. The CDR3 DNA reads TGTGCCAGCAGCTTAGCCGGGTGGGACAAGGGTCAAGAGACCCAGTACTTC. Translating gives CASSLAGWDKGQETQYF.

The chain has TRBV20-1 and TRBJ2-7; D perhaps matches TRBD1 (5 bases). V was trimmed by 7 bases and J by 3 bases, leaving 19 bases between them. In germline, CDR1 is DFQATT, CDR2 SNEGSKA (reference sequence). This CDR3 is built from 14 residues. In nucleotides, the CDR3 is TGCAGTGGATTGACCAACCAGGGTATCTACGAGCAGTACTTC. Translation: CSGLTNQGIYEQYF.

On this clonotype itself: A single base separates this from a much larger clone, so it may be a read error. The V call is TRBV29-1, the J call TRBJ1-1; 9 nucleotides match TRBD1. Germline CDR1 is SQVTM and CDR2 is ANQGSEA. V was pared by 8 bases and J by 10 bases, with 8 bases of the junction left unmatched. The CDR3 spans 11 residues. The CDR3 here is CSFATGGPAFF. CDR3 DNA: TGCAGCTTTGCGACAGGGGGGCCAGCTTTCTTT.

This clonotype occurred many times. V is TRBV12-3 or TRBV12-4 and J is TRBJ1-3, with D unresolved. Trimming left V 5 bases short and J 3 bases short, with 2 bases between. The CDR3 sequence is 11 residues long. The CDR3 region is CASSLGNTIYF. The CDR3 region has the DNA TGTGCCAGCAGTCTTGGAAACACCATATATTTT.

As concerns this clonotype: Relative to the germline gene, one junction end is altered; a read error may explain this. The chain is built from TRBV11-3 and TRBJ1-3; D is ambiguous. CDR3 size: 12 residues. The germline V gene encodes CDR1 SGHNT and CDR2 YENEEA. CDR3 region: CASSHNGNTTYF. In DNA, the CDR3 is TGTGCCAGCAGCCATAATGGAAACACCACATATTTT.

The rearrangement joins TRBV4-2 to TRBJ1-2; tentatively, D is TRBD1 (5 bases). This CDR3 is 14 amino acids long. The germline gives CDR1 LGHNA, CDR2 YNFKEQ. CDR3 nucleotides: TGTGTCAACAGCCAAGCTATCGGGGGTTGGGGCTACACCTTC. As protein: CVNSQAIGGWGYTF.

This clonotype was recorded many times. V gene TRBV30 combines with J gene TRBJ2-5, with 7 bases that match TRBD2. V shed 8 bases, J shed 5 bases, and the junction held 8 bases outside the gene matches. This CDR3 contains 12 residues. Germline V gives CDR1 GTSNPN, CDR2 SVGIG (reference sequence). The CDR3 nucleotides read TGTGCCGCGAGAGCGGGGTGGGAGACCCAGTACTTC. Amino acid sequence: CAARAGWETQYF.

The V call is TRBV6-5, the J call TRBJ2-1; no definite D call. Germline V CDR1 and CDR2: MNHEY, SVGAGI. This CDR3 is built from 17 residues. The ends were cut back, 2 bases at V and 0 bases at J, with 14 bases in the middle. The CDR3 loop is CASSYTYSAASYNEQFF. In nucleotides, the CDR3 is TGTGCCAGCAGTTACACGTACTCGGCGGCCTCCTACAATGAGCAGTTCTTC.

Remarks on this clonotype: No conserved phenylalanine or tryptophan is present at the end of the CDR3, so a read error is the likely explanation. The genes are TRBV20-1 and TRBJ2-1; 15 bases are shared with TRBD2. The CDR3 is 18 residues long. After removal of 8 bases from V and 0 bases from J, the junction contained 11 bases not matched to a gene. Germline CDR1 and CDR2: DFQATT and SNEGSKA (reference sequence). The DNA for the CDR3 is TGCAGTACTCCCTCTCCGGGACTAGCGGGAGGCTCCTACAATGAGCAGTTCCTC. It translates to CSTPSPGLAGGSYNEQFL.

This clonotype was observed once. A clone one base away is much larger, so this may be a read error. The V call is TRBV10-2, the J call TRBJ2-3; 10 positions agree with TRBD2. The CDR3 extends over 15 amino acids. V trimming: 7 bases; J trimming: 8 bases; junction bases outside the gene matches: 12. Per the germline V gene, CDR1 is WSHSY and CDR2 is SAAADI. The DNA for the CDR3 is TGCGCCAGCACCTCTAGCGGGGGATCTAGGGGTACGCAGTATTTT. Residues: CASTSSGGSRGTQYF.

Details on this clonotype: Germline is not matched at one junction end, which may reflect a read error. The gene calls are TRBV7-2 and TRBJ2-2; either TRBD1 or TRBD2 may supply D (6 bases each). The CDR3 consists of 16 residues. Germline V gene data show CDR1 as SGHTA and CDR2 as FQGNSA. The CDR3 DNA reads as TGTGCCAGCAGCGCCGGGGGCCAGGCGAACGCCGGGGAGCTGTTTTTT. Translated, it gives CASSAGGQANAGELFF. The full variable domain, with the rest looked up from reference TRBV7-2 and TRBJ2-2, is GAGVSQSPSNKVTEKGKDVELRCDPISGHTALYWYRQSLGQGLEFLIYFQGNSAPDKSGLPSDRFSAERTGGSVSTLTIQRTQQEDSAVYLCASSAGGQANAGELFFGEGSRLTVL.

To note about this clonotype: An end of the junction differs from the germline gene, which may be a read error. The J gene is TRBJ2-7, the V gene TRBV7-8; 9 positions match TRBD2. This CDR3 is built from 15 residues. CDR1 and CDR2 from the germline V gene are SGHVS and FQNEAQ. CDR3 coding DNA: TGTGCCAGCAGCTTAGCGTCGACTAGCGGCTACGCGCAGTACTTC. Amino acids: CASSLASTSGYAQYF.

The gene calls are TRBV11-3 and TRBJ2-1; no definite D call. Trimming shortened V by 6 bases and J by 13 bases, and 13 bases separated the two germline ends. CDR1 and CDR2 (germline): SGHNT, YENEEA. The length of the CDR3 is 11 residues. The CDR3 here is CASRRWGEQFF. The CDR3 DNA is TGTGCCAGCAGAAGATGGGGTGAACAGTTCTTC.

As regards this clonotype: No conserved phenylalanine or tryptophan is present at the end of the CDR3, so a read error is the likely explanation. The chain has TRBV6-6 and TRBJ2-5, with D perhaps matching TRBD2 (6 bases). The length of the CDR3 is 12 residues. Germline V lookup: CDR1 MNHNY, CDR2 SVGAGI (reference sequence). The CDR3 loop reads CASTYGGETQYI. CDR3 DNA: TGTGCCAGCACTTACGGGGGAGAGACCCAGTACATC.

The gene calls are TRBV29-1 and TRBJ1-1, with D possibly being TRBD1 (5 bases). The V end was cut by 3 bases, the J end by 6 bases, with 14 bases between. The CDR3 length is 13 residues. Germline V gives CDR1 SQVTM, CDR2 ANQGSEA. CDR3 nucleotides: TGCAGCGTTGATGGGACGGCGAGCGCTGAAGCTTTCTTT. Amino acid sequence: CSVDGTASAEAFF.

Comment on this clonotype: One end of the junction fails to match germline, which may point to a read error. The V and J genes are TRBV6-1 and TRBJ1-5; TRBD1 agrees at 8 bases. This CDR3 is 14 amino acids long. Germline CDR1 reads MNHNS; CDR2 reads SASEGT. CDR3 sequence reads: CAGGRGQGGQHQHF. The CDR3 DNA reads TGTGCCGGAGGGAGAGGACAGGGCGGACAGCACCAGCATTTT.

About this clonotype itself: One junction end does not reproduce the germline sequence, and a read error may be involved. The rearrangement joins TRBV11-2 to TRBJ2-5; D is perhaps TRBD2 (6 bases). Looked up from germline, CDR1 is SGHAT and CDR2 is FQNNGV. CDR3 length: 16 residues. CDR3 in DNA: TGTGCCAGCAGCTTGCTGGGAGGCGGTAGGCAAGAGATCCAGTACTTC. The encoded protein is CASSLLGGGRQEIQYF.